The text below deals with one T cell receptor (beta chain). Its antigen is not identified. Documented treatment: oral pan-JAK inhibitor, 5-10 mg twice daily. This CDR3 has 16 amino acids. Per the germline V gene, CDR1 is SEHNR and CDR2 is FQNEAQ (reference sequence). The data derive from a study of CD8+ T cells in alopecia areata. Study-level background: Treatment of the treated patients consisted of oral tofacitinib, 5 to 10 mg twice daily. Findings and limits, study-wide: Tofacitinib significantly lowered scalp clonality and expanded CD8+ clones among the top 100. In patients, TCRs were shared less clearly than in mice, and HLA may possibly be involved.

Extracted RNA was reverse transcribed into cDNA, the sequencing template. Profiling relied on immunoSEQ multiplex PCR, and the TCRdb table lists in-frame clones only, not all of them. The table includes around 140,000 clones, about 51% detected once. V and J are TRBV7-9 and TRBJ2-5; 9 positions match TRBD1. The J call is doubtful: the DNA matches TRBJ2-7 better. The TCR sequence derives from a human donor with alopecia areata. The sequenced sample was CD8+ T cells sorted from blood, obtained at week 4, from a patient treated with tofacitinib. For the CDR3, the DNA is TGTGCCAGCAGCTTGGGACCCGGGACAGGGAGTCGCGAGCAGTACTTC. Its translation is CASSLGPGTGSREQYF.